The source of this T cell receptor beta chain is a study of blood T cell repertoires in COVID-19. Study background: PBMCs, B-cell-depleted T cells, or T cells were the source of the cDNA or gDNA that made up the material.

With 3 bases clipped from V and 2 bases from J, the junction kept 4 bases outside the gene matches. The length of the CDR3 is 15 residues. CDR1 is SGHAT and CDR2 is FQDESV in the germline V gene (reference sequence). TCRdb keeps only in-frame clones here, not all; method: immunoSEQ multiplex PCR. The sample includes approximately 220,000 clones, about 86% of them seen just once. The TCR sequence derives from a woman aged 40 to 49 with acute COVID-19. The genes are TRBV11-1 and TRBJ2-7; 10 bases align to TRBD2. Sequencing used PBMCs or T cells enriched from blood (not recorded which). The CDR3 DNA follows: TGTGCCAGCAGCTTTATAGCGGGAGGACCCTACGAGCAGTACTTC. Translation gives CASSFIAGGPYEQYF.